A selection of T cell receptor beta chains follows, all from one sample in a study of T-cell reconstitution after alpha-beta-depleted transplantation in children. MiXCR, run by TCRdb on the PCR reads, gives a single entry per CDR3 protein. The repertoire has fewer than 750,000 distinct CDR3 sequences, approximately 30% of them found once; the top ten carry approximately 39%. This specimen consisted of PBMCs, obtained before TCRalphabeta/CD19-depleted stem cell transplant. The receptors were gathered from a boy in the first two years of life with Wiskott-Aldrich syndrome, due to receive a stem cell transplant. Each CDR3 is given with its conserved first and last residue. Fields, in order: J gene, D gene, CDR3 length, V gene, clone size, CDR3 DNA, CDR3 protein. A D gene is named only where the DNA matches it firmly. Some rows mark clone size as missing; the rest say once, few, many or name a class of expanded clone.

>TRBJ2-3|-|13|TRBV5-1|few
TGCGCCAGCACCAGGGGGGGTGGAGATACGCAGTATTTT
CASTRGGGDTQYF
>TRBJ2-7|TRBD1|14|TRBV5-1|-
TGCGCCAGCAGCCAGGGACAGCAAAGAACCGAGCAGTACTTC
CASSQGQQRTEQYF
>TRBJ2-7|TRBD1|14|TRBV29-1|once
TGCAGCGCGCTTGGCCAGGGGGCCACCTACGAGCAGTACTTC
CSALGQGATYEQYF
>TRBJ1-2|TRBD1|12|TRBV6-6|few
TGTGCCAGCAGTGGGGACAGTACTGGCTACACCTTC
CASSGDSTGYTF
>TRBJ2-3|TRBD2|14|TRBV27|once
TGTGCCAGCAGAATACTAGCGGGCCCAGATACGCAGTATTTT
CASRILAGPDTQYF
>TRBJ1-5|-|16|TRBV12-3/TRBV12-4|-
TGTGCCAGCAGTTTGGGAACCCGACAGAGCAATCAGCCCCAGCATTTT
CASSLGTRQSNQPQHF
>TRBJ1-2|-|16|TRBV5-5|few
TGTGCCAGCAGCTGGGGAACTTGGACGGTGATCTATGGCTACACCTTC
CASSWGTWTVIYGYTF
>TRBJ2-5|-|14|TRBV4-1|few
TGCGCCAGCAGCGCACGGGTACTTCAAGAGACCCAGTACTTC
CASSARVLQETQYF
>TRBJ2-3|-|17|TRBV9|few
TGTGCCAGCAGCGCCGTGGGGGTCGGGAAGCCGACAGATACGCAGTATTTT
CASSAVGVGKPTDTQYF
>TRBJ2-3|-|16|TRBV5-6|few
TGTGCCAGCAGCGGCGGCAGGGGGGAGGCCACAGATACGCAGTATTTT
CASSGGRGEATDTQYF
>TRBJ2-1|-|15|TRBV5-1|-
TGCGCCAGCAGCAGCTTGGCCGACCATTACAATGAGCAGTTCTTC
CASSSLADHYNEQFF
>TRBJ2-7|-|14|TRBV20-1|-
TGCAGTGCTAGGTCCAGGTTCTCCACCTACGAGCAGTACTTC
CSARSRFSTYEQYF
>TRBJ1-2|-|15|TRBV5-1|few
TGCGCCAGCAGCTGGAATACCGACAGAACCTATGGCTACACCTTC
CASSWNTDRTYGYTF
>TRBJ2-7|TRBD1|14|TRBV20-1|-
TGCAGTGCTAGGGGCGACAGGGGCTCCTACGAGCAGTACTTC
CSARGDRGSYEQYF
>TRBJ2-5|-|16|TRBV20-1|-
TGCAGTGCTAGACCCCTAGGTGGCGGGATACCAGAGACCCAGTACTTC
CSARPLGGGIPETQYF
>TRBJ1-1|-|14|TRBV12-3/TRBV12-4|-
TGTGCCAGCAGTTTCAGGGACCTTAACACTGAAGCTTTCTTT
CASSFRDLNTEAFF
>TRBJ2-2|TRBD2|16|TRBV27|-
TGTGCCAGCAGTTTGGAAGGACTAGCGGGAACCGGGGAGCTGTTTTTT
CASSLEGLAGTGELFF
>TRBJ1-5|TRBD1|14|TRBV9|-
TGTGCCAGCAGCGGTTCGACAGGGAGTCAGCCCCAGCATTTT
CASSGSTGSQPQHF
>TRBJ2-5|-|14|TRBV7-3|few
TGTGCCAGCAGCTTAAGCTCCAGGGCCCAGACCCAGTACTTC
CASSLSSRAQTQYF
>TRBJ2-1|TRBD1|16|TRBV11-2|-
TGTGCCAGCAGCGTCCTGACAGGGCCAACAAGCAAAGAGCAGTTCTTC
CASSVLTGPTSKEQFF
>TRBJ2-7|-|13|TRBV7-2|few
TGTGCCAGCAGCTTAGAGGTTGGGGGCGAGCAGTACTTC
CASSLEVGGEQYF
>TRBJ2-7|TRBD2|15|TRBV7-2|-
TGTGCCAGCAGCTTAGTGCCGGGACTAGGACGCCCACAGTACTTC
CASSLVPGLGRPQYF
>TRBJ2-2|-|15|TRBV5-1|-
TGCGCCAGCAGCTCCGGAAGGGTAGGGACCGGGGAGCTGTTTTTT
CASSSGRVGTGELFF
>TRBJ2-7|TRBD2|14|TRBV20-1|-
TGCAGTGCTAGCGTGGCTAGCGGGGAGGGGGAGCAGTACTTC
CSASVASGEGEQYF
>TRBJ1-2|-|15|TRBV6-1|-
TGTGCCAGCAGTGTCGGGACGGTAGCTAACTATGGCTACACCTTC
CASSVGTVANYGYTF
>TRBJ2-5|-|10|TRBV30|-
TGTGCGTGGGGTGAGGAGACCCAGTACTTC
CAWGEETQYF
>TRBJ1-2|-|15|TRBV10-3|once
TGTGCCATCAGTGAGTTACGGCAGGGTAACTATGGCTACACCTTC
CAISELRQGNYGYTF
>TRBJ2-1|TRBD2|16|TRBV7-2|once
TGTGCCAGCAGCTTAGCGGGAGGGCCCGGAAGGAATGAGCAGTTCTTC
CASSLAGGPGRNEQFF
>TRBJ1-1|TRBD1|13|TRBV20-1|few
TGCAGTGCCGTCCGGGACAGTGGCGCTGAAGCTTTCTTT
CSAVRDSGAEAFF
>TRBJ2-2|TRBD2|17|TRBV7-8|-
TGTGCCAGCAGCGCGAGACTAGCGGGTTCGAACACCGGGGAGCTGTTTTTT
CASSARLAGSNTGELFF
>TRBJ2-1|TRBD2|15|TRBV7-8|-
TGTGCCAGCAGCCCCCGTGGAGCGGGAGTCAATGAGCAGTTCTTC
CASSPRGAGVNEQFF
>TRBJ2-3|TRBD2|14|TRBV3-1|-
TGTGCCAGCAGTCATAGCGGGAGGACAGATACGCAGTATTTT
CASSHSGRTDTQYF
>TRBJ2-2|-|14|TRBV7-3|-
TGTGCCAGCAGGAGGGACTTGAACACCGGGGAGCTGTTTTTT
CASRRDLNTGELFF
>TRBJ2-1|TRBD2|21|TRBV4-1|-
TGCGCCAGCAGCCAAGGTAATGGAAGGAGGACTAGCGGGTACCCCTACAATGAGCAGTTCTTC
CASSQGNGRRTSGYPYNEQFF
>TRBJ2-1|TRBD1|14|TRBV7-9|-
TGTGCCAGCAGCTCTGAGGGACAGGGGTTTCGGCAGTTCTTC
CASSSEGQGFRQFF
>TRBJ2-7|-|11|TRBV20-1|-
TGCAGTGGGGGAGATTCCTACGAGCAGTACTTC
CSGGDSYEQYF
>TRBJ2-1|-|15|TRBV12-3/TRBV12-4|-
TGTGCCAGCAGCCAAGGGGGGGGCCCCTACAATGAGCAGTTCTTC
CASSQGGGPYNEQFF
>TRBJ2-6|-|17|TRBV5-1|-
TGCGCCTCAGCAGCTTTAGGAGTGATCTCTGGGGCCAACGTCCTGACTTTC
CASAALGVISGANVLTF
>TRBJ2-7|-|16|TRBV19|-
TGTGCCAGTAGCGACCCGCGCGGGACAGTCTCCTACGAGCAGTACTTC
CASSDPRGTVSYEQYF
>TRBJ2-2|TRBD1|16|TRBV11-3|-
TGTGCCAGCAGCTTAGAGGGACAGACGAACACCGGGGAGCTGTTTTTT
CASSLEGQTNTGELFF
>TRBJ1-4|-|13|TRBV20-1|-
TGCAGTGCTCAAGGGGACACTAATGAAAAACTGTTTTTT
CSAQGDTNEKLFF
>TRBJ2-5|TRBD2|14|TRBV12-3/TRBV12-4|-
TGTGCCAGCAATCTCAGCGGGAGGTACGAGACCCAGTACTTC
CASNLSGRYETQYF
>TRBJ2-7|-|14|TRBV6-2/TRBV6-3|-
TGTGCCAGCAGTTACGGTTTTGATCAGGGTGAGCAGTACTTC
CASSYGFDQGEQYF
>TRBJ2-2|TRBD1|16|TRBV12-3/TRBV12-4|-
TGTGCCAGCAGAGGACAGGGGGCGCGTGGCACCGGGGAGCTGTTTTTT
CASRGQGARGTGELFF
>TRBJ2-1|TRBD1|16|TRBV25-1|few
TGTGCCAGCAGTGAATTAGGGGACAGGGGGCACAATGAGCAGTTCTTC
CASSELGDRGHNEQFF
>TRBJ1-1|-|14|TRBV29-1|-
TGCAGCGTTCTCGACCGAGCCCTGAACACTGAAGCTTTCTTT
CSVLDRALNTEAFF
>TRBJ1-1|-|13|TRBV19|few
TGTGCCAGTAGTAGTGACATGGACACTGAAGCTTTCTTT
CASSSDMDTEAFF
>TRBJ2-1|-|15|TRBV28|-
TGTGCCAGCAGTTCCTTCGAGGGAACCTACAATGAGCAGTTCTTC
CASSSFEGTYNEQFF
>TRBJ2-3|TRBD1|15|TRBV13|many
TGTGCCAGCAGCCCGGGACAGGGCATCACAGATACGCAGTATTTT
CASSPGQGITDTQYF
>TRBJ2-1|TRBD2|15|TRBV28|few
TGTGCCAGCAGTTTATATGGGACTAGTACCAATGAGCAGTTCTTC
CASSLYGTSTNEQFF
>TRBJ2-5|TRBD1|13|TRBV20-1|few
TGCAGTGCTAGCGGACAGGCCCAAGAGACCCAGTACTTC
CSASGQAQETQYF
>TRBJ2-7|-|16|TRBV9|-
TGTGCCAGCAGCGTAGCTACGGGGGACGGATTGGACGAGCAGTACTTC
CASSVATGDGLDEQYF
>TRBJ1-3|-|15|TRBV12-3/TRBV12-4|few
TGTGCCAGCAGCCTTCTACGGGGCCCTGGAAACACCATATATTTT
CASSLLRGPGNTIYF
>TRBJ2-3|-|12|TRBV18|once
TGTGCCAGCTCACCGAAGACAGATACGCAGTATTTT
CASSPKTDTQYF
>TRBJ2-2|TRBD1|14|TRBV5-1|few
TGCGCCAGCCATGACAGGGGGCTTGGCGGGGAGCTGTTTTTT
CASHDRGLGGELFF
>TRBJ2-7|-|14|TRBV5-4|-
TGTGCCAGCAGCTTAGGTCCCCTAGATGGCGAGCAGTACTTC
CASSLGPLDGEQYF
>TRBJ2-7|-|12|TRBV12-3/TRBV12-4|-
TGTGCCAGCAGTTTAAGGGAATCCGAGCAGTACTTC
CASSLRESEQYF
>TRBJ2-1|-|15|TRBV27|few
TGTGCCAGCAGTTTATTGGGGGGCGGTGTGAGTGAGCAGTTCTTC
CASSLLGGGVSEQFF
>TRBJ1-6|TRBD1|17|TRBV6-5|few
TGTGCCAGCAGTTACTCTCAAAGGACAGGGATTGGTTCACCCCTCCACTTT
CASSYSQRTGIGSPLHF
>TRBJ2-3|TRBD2|19|TRBV10-3|-
TGTGCCATCAGTGACTACAAGGGACTAGCGGGACTAGGCACAGATACGCAGTATTTT
CAISDYKGLAGLGTDTQYF